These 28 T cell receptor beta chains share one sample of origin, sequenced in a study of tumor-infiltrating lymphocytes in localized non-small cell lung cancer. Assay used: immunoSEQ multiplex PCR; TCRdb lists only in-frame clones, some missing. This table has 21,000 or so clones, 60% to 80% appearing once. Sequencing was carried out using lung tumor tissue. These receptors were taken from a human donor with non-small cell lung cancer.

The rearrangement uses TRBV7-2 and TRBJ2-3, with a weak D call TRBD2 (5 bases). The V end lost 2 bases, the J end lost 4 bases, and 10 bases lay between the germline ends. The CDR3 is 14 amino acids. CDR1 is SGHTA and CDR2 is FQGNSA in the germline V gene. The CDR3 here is CASSLSLASDTQYF. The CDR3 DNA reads TGTGCCAGCAGCTTAAGTCTAGCCTCAGATACGCAGTATTTT.

The CDR3 is CSVEWAPNTEAFF. The CDR3 region has the DNA TGCAGCGTGGAATGGGCCCCGAACACTGAAGCTTTCTTT. This sequence joins TRBV29-1 and TRBJ1-1, with unresolved D. V lost 6 bases and J 1 base, leaving 12 bases between the germline ends. Germline values: CDR1 SQVTM, CDR2 ANQGSEA. This CDR3 is 13 amino acids long.

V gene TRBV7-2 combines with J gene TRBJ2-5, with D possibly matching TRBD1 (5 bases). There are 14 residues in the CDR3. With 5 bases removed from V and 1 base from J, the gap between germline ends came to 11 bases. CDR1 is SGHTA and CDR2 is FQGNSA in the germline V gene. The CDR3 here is CASSPSRVQETQYF. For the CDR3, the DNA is TGTGCCAGCAGCCCAAGCAGGGTCCAAGAGACCCAGTACTTC.

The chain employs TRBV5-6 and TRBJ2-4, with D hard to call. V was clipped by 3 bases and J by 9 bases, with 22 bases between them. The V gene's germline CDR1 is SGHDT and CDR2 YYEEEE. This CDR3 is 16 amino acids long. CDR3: CASSSPGSSQYVIQYF. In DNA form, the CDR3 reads TGTGCCAGCAGCTCCCCGGGTAGCAGCCAGTATGTCATTCAGTACTTC.

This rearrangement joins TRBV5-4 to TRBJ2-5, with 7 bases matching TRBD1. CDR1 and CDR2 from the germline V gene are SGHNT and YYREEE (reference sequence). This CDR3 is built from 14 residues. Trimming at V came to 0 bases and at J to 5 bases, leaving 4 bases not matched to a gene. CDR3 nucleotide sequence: TGTGCCAGCAGCTTGGCTAGGGGGCAGGAGACCCAGTACTTC. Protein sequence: CASSLARGQETQYF.

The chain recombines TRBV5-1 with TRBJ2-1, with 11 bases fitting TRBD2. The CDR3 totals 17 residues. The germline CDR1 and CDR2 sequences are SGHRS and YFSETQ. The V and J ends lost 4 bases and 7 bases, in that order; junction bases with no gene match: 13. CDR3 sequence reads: CASSPGVAGGPANEQFF. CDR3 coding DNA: TGCGCCAGCAGCCCCGGGGTAGCGGGAGGGCCCGCGAATGAGCAGTTCTTC.

The CDR3: CASSLGQKDGYTF. Here the CDR3 DNA reads TGTGCCAGCAGCTTAGGACAGAAAGATGGCTACACCTTC. The rearrangement uses TRBV7-2 and TRBJ1-2, with D perhaps TRBD1 (5 bases). The CDR3 length is 13 residues. In germline, CDR1 is SGHTA, CDR2 FQGNSA. V was trimmed by 1 base and J by 6 bases, leaving 9 bases between them.

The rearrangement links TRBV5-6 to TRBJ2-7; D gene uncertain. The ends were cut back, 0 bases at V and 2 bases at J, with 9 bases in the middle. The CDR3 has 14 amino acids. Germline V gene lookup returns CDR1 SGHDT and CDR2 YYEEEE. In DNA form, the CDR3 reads TGTGCCAGCAGCTTGGCCTCGAGGCCCTACGAGCAGTACTTC. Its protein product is CASSLASRPYEQYF.

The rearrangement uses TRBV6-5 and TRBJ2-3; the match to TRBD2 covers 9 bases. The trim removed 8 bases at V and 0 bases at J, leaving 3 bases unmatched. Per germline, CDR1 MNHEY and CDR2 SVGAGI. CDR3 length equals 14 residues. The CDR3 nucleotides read TGTGCCAGCGCTAGCGGGACTAGCACAGATACGCAGTATTTT. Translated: CASASGTSTDTQYF.

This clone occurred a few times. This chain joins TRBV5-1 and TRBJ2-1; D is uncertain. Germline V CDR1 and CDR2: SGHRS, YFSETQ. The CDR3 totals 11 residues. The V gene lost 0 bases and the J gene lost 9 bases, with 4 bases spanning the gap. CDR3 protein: CASSLGGEQFF. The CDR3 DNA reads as TGCGCCAGCAGCTTGGGCGGTGAGCAGTTCTTC. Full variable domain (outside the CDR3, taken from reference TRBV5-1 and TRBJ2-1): KAGVTQTPRYLIKTRGQQVTLSCSPISGHRSVSWYQQTPGQGLQFLFEYFSETQRNKGNFPGRFSGRQFSNSRSEMNVSTLELGDSALYLCASSLGGEQFFGPGTRLTVL.

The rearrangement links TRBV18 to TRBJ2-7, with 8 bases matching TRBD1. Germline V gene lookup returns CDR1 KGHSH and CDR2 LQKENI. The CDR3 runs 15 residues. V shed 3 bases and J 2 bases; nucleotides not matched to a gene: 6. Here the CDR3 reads CASSPGTGDTYEQYF. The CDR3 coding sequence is TGTGCCAGCTCACCTGGGACAGGAGATACCTACGAGCAGTACTTC.

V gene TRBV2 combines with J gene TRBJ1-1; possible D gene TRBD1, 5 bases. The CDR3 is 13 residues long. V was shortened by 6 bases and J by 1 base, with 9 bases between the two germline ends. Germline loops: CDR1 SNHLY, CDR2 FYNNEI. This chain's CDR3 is CASSIDRNTEAFF. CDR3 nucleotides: TGTGCCAGCAGCATTGACAGGAACACTGAAGCTTTCTTT.

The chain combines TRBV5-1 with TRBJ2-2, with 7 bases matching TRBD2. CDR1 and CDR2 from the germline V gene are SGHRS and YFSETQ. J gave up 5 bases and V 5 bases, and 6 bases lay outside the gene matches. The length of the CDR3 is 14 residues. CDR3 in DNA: TGCGCCAGCAGAAATAGCGGGCATACCGGGGAGCTGTTTTTT. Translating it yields CASRNSGHTGELFF.

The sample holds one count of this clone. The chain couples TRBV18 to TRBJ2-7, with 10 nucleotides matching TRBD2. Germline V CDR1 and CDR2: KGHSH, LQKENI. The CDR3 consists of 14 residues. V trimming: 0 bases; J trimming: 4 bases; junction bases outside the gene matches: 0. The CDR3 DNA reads TGTGCCAGCTCACCACCTAGCGGGAGGTACGAGCAGTACTTC. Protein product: CASSPPSGRYEQYF.

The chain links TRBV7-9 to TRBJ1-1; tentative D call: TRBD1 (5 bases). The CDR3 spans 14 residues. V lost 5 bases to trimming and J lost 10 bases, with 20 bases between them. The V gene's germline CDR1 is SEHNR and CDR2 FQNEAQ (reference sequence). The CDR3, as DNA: TGTGCCAGCAGCCAGAGTGGGACGGCCCTTAGAGCTTTCTTT. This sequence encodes CASSQSGTALRAFF.

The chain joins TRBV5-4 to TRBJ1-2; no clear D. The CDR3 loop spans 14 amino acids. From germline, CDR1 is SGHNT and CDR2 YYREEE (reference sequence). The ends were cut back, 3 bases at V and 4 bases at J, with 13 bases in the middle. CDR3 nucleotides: TGTGCCAGCAGCTCCCTGCGGTCGGGCTATGGCTACACCTTC. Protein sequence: CASSSLRSGYGYTF.

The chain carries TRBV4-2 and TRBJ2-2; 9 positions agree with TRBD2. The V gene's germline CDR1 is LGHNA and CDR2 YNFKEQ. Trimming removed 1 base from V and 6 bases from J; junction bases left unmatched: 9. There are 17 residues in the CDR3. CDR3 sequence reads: CASSQGWTSDLAGELFF. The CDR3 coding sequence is TGTGCCAGCAGCCAAGGGTGGACTAGCGATTTGGCCGGGGAGCTGTTTTTT.

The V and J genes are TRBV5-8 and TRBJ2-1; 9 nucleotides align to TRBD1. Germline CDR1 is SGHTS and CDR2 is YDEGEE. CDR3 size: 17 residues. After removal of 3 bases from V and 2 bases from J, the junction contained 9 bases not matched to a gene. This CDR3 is CASSSSTGGVAYNEQFF. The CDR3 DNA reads TGTGCCAGCAGCTCCTCTACAGGGGGCGTGGCCTACAATGAGCAGTTCTTC.

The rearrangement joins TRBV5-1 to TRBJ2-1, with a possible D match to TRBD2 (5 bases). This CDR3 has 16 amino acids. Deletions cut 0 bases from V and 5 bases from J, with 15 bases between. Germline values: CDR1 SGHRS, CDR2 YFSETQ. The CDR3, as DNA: TGCGCCAGCAGCTTGGTCAGCGGCGGGCCCCACAATGAGCAGTTCTTC. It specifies CASSLVSGGPHNEQFF. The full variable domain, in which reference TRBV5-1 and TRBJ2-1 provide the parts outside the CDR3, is KAGVTQTPRYLIKTRGQQVTLSCSPISGHRSVSWYQQTPGQGLQFLFEYFSETQRNKGNFPGRFSGRQFSNSRSEMNVSTLELGDSALYLCASSLVSGGPHNEQFFGPGTRLTVL.

CDR3 bases: TGTGCCAGCAGCCAAGATCCGGCAGGGCAGGACGGAAACACCATATATTTT. This encodes CASSQDPAGQDGNTIYF. The chain joins TRBV4-2 to TRBJ1-3, with a possible D match to TRBD1 (5 bases). The V and J ends lost 0 bases and 4 bases respectively, with 16 bases between them. CDR1 and CDR2 (germline): LGHNA, YNFKEQ. The CDR3 sequence is 17 residues long.

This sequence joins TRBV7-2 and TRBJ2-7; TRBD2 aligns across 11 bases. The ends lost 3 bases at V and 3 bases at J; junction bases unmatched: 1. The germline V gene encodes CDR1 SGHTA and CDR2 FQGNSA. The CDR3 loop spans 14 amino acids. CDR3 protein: CASSFTSGSYEQYF. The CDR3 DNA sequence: TGTGCCAGCAGCTTTACTAGCGGGAGCTACGAGCAGTACTTC.

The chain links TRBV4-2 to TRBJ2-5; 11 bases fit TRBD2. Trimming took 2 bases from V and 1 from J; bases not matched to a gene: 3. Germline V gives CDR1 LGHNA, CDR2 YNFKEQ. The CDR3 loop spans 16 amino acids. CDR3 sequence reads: CASSQPGTSGQETQYF. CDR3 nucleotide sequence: TGTGCCAGCAGCCAACCGGGGACTAGCGGCCAAGAGACCCAGTACTTC.

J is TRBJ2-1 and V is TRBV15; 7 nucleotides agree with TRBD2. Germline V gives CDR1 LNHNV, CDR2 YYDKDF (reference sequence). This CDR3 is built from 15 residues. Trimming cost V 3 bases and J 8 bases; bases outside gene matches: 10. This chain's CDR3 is CATSSTRESIHEQFF. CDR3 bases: TGTGCCACCAGCAGTACGCGGGAGTCCATACATGAGCAGTTCTTC.

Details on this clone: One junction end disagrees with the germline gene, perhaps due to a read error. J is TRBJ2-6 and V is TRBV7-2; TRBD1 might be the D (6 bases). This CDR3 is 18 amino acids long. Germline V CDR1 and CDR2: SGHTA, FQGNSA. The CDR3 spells CDSSLPLGAFSGANVLTF. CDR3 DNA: TGTGACAGCAGCTTACCTTTGGGGGCCTTCTCTGGGGCCAACGTCCTGACTTTC.

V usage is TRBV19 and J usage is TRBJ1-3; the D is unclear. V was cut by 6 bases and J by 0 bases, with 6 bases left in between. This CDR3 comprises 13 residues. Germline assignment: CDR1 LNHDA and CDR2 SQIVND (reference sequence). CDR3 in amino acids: CASRISSGNTIYF. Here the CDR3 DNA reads TGTGCCAGTAGGATTAGCTCTGGAAACACCATATATTTT.

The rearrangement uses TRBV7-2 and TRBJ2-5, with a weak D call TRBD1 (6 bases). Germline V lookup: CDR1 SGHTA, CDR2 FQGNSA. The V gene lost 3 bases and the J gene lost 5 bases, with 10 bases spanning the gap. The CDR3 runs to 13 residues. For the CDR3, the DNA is TGTGCCAGCAGCTTTCAGGGGTTGGAGACCCAGTACTTC. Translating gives CASSFQGLETQYF.

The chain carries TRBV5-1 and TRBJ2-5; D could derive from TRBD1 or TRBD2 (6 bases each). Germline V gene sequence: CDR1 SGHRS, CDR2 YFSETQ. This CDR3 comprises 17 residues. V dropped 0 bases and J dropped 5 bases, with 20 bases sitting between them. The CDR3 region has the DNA TGCGCCAGCAGCTTGGGCCCAAGGGGGGCCTCCCGGGAGACCCAGTACTTC. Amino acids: CASSLGPRGASRETQYF.

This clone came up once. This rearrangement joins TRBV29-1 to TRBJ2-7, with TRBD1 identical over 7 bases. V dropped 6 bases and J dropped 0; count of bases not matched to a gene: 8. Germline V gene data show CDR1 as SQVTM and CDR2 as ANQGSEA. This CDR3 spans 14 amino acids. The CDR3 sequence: CSVARGTVSYEQYF. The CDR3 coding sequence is TGCAGCGTAGCGAGAGGGACAGTCTCCTACGAGCAGTACTTC.